This TCR beta chain was identified during a study of blood T cell repertoires in COVID-19. In the study overall: In each case, the material was cDNA or gDNA derived from T cells, B-cell-depleted T cells, or PBMCs.

V gave up 5 bases and J gave up 5 bases; unmatched junction bases: 6. This CDR3 has 14 residues. Germline values: CDR1 MNHEY, CDR2 SVGEGT. Some clones are missing from TCRdb's copy, which holds only in-frame ones; the method was immunoSEQ multiplex PCR. The sample consists of around 220,000 clones, 75% to 90% of them appearing once. This TCR came from a human donor in a cohort sampled during active COVID-19. The sequenced sample consisted of peripheral blood. The chain joins TRBV6-2 or TRBV6-3 to TRBJ1-1; 9 nucleotides match TRBD1. The CDR3 DNA sequence: TGTGCCAGCAGTAATTCACAGGGGGCGACTGAAGCTTTCTTT. This sequence encodes CASSNSQGATEAFF.